This TCR beta chain was identified during a study of T cell changes during pregnancy in multiple sclerosis. Germline values: CDR1 SGDLS, CDR2 YYNGEE. Losses at the gene ends were 0 bases for V and 2 bases for J; bases not matched to a gene: 8. CDR3 length: 16 residues. The count of this clone is one. The table came from immunoSEQ multiplex PCR; TCRdb's copy has only in-frame clones and leaves some out. The profile covers around 51,000 clones, with 94% appearing a single time and roughly 0.58% taken by the ten largest. This clonotype originated in a female donor with multiple sclerosis, enrolled in a pregnancy study. Sequenced material: CD4+ T cells from peripheral blood mononuclear cells, taken in the second trimester of pregnancy. The chain uses TRBV9 and TRBJ2-7, with 7 bases identical to TRBD2. CDR3 loop: CASSVGPGRGAYEQYF. In DNA form, the CDR3 reads TGTGCCAGCAGCGTAGGGCCGGGACGGGGGGCCTACGAGCAGTACTTC.